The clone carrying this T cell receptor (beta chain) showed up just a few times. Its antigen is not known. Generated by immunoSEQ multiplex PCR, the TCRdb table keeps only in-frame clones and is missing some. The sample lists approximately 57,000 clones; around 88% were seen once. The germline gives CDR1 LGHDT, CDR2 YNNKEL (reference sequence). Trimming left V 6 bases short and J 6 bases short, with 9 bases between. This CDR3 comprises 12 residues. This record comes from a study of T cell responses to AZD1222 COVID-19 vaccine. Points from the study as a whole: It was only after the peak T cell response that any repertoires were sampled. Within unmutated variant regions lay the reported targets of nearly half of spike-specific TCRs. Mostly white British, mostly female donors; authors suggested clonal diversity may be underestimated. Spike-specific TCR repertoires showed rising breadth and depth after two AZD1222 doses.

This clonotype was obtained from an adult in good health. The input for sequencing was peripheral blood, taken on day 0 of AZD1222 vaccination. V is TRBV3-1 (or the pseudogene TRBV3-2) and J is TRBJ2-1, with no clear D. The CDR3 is CASSHNANEQFF. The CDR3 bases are TGTGCCAGCAGTCATAATGCCAATGAGCAGTTCTTC.